The entry below describes one TCR beta chain. This clone's antigen is unknown. The sample was run on an Illumina HiSeq 2000. 5'RACE template switching, by which a universal primer site and unique molecular identifiers were added, was used to make TCR beta cDNA libraries. cDNA synthesis was primed from the TCR beta constant segment and was followed by two successive PCR amplification steps. The paper's processing steps were these. Reads were demultiplexed and grouped by UMI with MIGEC, and clonotypes were assembled and quantified with MiTCR. Only TCR cDNA sequences supported by at least two reads were kept to exclude erroneous sequences. The tcR package was used for downstream repertoire analysis, and clonotypes were matched between fractions using CDR3 nucleotide sequence together with V segment. VDJmatch was used to annotate antigen specificity against VDJdb, with one amino acid substitution in CDR3 permitted. TCRdb reprocessed the reads and lists each CDR3 protein sequence as a single entry, with no DNA. In this record, the V and J calls reflect TCRdb's handling and not the investigators' own analysis. This sample's listing comprises 440,000 or so distinct CDR3 sequences. The ten largest make up roughly 7.2% of the sample.

HCMV-specific IgG was detected in serum with a commercial ELISA kit to determine HCMV serostatus. Ficoll density gradient centrifugation was used to isolate peripheral blood mononuclear cells from blood. The sample is drawn from a study of T cells expressing NK-cell markers (dated by TCRdb to 2019 to 2021). For the study in its entirety: About 8 donors provided sorted CD3+CD56+NKG2C+, CD3+CD56+NKG2C- and CD3+CD56-NKG2C+ T-cell subsets, whose TCR beta-chain repertoires were profiled. Sequencing of the libraries produced 2 x 150 bp reads on Illumina HiSeq 2000/2500, MiSeq or NextSeq. Among the eight sequenced donors, only one was HCMV-seronegative, while the other seven were HCMV-seropositive. Randomly selected healthy volunteers, three men and five women, were used as the eight sequenced donors. General findings and caveats noted by the study authors: Those dominant clonotypes were again the most abundant among CD3+CD56-NKG2C+ cells in a few donors, at 28.3-60.1%. For six donors, the dominant CD3+CD56+NKG2C+ clonotypes were among the top 10 CD8+ clonotypes and accounted for 1.0-7.0% of CD8+ T cells. Whether the expanded NKG2C-expressing T cell clones were specific for HCMV antigens was left unclear.

CDR3 length: 17 amino acids, cysteine to phenylalanine. The DNA is unrecorded. For CDR1 and CDR2, the germline V gene lists SGDLS and YYNGEE. The receptor comes from a woman between 18 and 70 years old in good health. Sequencing was done on a sample of blood T cells: a sorted CD56 or NKG2C T cell subset, CD4+ or CD8+ T cells, or bulk PBMC T cells (not recorded which). The chain joins TRBV9 to TRBJ2-1; TCRdb's D call, TRBD2, is unchecked because there is no DNA. CDR3 protein: CASSANPGTSGYNEQFF.